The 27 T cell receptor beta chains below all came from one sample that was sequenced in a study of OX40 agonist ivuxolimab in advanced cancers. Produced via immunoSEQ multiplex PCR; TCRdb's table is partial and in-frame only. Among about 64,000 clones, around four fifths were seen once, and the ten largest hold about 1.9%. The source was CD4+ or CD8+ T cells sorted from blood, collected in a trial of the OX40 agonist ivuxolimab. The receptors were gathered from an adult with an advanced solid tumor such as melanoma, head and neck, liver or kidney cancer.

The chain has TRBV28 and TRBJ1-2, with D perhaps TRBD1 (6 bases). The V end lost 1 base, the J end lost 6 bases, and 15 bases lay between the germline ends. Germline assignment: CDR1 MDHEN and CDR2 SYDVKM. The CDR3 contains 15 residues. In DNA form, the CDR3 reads TGTGCCAGCAGTTTATACCCACCCAGGGGCAATGGCTACACCTTC. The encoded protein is CASSLYPPRGNGYTF.

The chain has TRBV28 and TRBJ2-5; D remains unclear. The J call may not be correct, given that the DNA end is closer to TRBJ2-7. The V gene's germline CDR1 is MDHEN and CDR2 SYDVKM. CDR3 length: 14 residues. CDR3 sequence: CASTRPGSSYEQYF. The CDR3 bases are TGTGCCAGCACCCGCCCCGGAAGCTCCTACGAGCAGTACTTC.

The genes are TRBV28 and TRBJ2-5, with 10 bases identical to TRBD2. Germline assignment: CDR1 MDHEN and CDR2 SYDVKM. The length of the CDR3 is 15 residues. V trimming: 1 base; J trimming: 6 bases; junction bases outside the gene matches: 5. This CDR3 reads CASSLLSGGAKTQYF. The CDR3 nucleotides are TGTGCCAGCAGTTTATTGAGCGGGGGGGCAAAGACCCAGTACTTC.

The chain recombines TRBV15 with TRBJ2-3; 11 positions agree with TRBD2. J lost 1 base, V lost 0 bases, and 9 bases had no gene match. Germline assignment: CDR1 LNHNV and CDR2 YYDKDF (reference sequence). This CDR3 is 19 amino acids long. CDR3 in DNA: TGTGCCACCAGCAGAGATTGGGCTAGCGGGAGGTTGGGCACAGATACGCAGTATTTT. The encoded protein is CATSRDWASGRLGTDTQYF.

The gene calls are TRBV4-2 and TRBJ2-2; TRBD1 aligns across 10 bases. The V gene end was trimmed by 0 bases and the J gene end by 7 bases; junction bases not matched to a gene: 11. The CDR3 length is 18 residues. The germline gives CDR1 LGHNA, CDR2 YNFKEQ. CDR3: CASSQEAHGTGAGGELFF. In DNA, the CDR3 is TGTGCCAGCAGCCAAGAAGCTCATGGGACAGGGGCCGGCGGGGAGCTGTTTTTT.

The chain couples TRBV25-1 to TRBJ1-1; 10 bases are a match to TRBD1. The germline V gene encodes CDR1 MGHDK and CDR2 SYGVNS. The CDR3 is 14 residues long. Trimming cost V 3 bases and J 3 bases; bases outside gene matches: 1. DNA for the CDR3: TGTGCCAGCAGTGACGACAGGGGGCACACTGAAGCTTTCTTT. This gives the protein CASSDDRGHTEAFF.

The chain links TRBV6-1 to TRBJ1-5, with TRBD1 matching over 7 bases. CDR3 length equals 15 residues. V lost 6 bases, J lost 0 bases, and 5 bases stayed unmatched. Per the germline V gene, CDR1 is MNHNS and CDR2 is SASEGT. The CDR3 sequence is CASRPGGFSNQPQHF. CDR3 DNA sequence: TGTGCCAGCAGACCAGGGGGATTTAGCAATCAGCCCCAGCATTTT.

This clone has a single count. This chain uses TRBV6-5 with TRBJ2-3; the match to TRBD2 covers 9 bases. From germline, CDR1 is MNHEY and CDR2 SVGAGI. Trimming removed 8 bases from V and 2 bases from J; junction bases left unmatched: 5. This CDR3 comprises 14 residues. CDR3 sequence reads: CASAVAGVTDTQYF. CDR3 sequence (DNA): TGTGCCAGCGCTGTAGCGGGGGTCACAGATACGCAGTATTTT.

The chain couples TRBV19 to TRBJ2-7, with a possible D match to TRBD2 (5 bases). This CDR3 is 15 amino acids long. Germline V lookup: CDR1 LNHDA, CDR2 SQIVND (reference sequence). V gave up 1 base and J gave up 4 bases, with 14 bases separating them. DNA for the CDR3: TGTGCCAGTAGTATAGGAGGCGGGCTGACTTACGAGCAGTACTTC. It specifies CASSIGGGLTYEQYF.

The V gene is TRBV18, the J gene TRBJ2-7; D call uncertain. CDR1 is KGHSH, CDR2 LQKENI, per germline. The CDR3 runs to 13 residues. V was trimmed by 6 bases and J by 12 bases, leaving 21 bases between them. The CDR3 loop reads CASSLDDTEAAYF. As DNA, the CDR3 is TGTGCCAGCTCGCTGGACGATACCGAGGCCGCGTACTTC.

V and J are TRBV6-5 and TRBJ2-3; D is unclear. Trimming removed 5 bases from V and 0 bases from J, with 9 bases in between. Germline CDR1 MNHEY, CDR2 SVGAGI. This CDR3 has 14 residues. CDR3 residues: CASSMTRSTDTQYF. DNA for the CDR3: TGTGCCAGCAGTATGACTCGTAGCACAGATACGCAGTATTTT.

The CDR3 DNA reads TGTGCCAGCAGCCAGCAGGGGGCTAGGGGGGCCAACGTCCTGACTTTC. Encoded protein: CASSQQGARGANVLTF. The chain recombines TRBV14 with TRBJ2-6; 8 bases fit TRBD1. Germline CDR1 and CDR2: SGHDN and FVKESK. This CDR3 spans 16 amino acids. J was trimmed by 4 bases and V by 3 bases; bases with no gene match: 5. The full variable domain, completed using reference TRBV14 and TRBJ2-6, is EAGVTQFPSHSVIEKGQTVTLRCDPISGHDNLYWYRRVMGKEIKFLLHFVKESKQDESGMPNNRFLAERTGGTYSTLKVQPAELEDSGVYFCASSQQGARGANVLTFGAGSRLTVL.

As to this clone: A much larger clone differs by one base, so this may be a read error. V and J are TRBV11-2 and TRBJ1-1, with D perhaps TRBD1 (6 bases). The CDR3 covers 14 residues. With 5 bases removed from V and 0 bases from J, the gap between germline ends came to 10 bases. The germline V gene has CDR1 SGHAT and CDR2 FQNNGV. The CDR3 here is CASSPGDMNTEAFF. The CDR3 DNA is TGTGCCAGCAGCCCAGGGGATATGAACACTGAAGCTTTCTTT.

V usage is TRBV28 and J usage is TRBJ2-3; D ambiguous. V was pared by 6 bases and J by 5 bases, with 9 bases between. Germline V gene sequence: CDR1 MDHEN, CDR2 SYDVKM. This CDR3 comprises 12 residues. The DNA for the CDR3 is TGTGCCAGCAGCCCTTTAGAAGATACGCAGTATTTT. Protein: CASSPLEDTQYF.

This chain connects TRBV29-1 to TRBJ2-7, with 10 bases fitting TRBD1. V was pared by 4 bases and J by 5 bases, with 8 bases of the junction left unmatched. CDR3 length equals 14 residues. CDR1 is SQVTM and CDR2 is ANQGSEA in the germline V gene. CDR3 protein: CSVVAGTGVNEQYF. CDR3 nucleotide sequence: TGCAGCGTTGTCGCCGGGACAGGGGTTAACGAGCAGTACTTC.

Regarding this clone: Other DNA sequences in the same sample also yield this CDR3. DNA for the CDR3: TGTGCCAGCAGCTTGCGGACTAGATTCACCGGGGATTCACCCCTCCACTTT. Its translation: CASSLRTRFTGDSPLHF. The chain combines TRBV5-6 with TRBJ1-6; D is undetermined. Germline V gives CDR1 SGHDT, CDR2 YYEEEE. This CDR3 is built from 17 residues. The germline V and J ends were trimmed by 1 base and 8 bases, with 19 bases remaining between them.

CDR3 residues: CASSVPGTGNTGELFF. In DNA form, the CDR3 reads TGTGCCAGCAGTGTACCCGGGACAGGTAACACCGGGGAGCTGTTTTTT. This rearrangement joins TRBV25-1 to TRBJ2-2; 8 bases fit TRBD1. The ends lost 4 bases at V and 2 bases at J; junction bases unmatched: 6. This CDR3 has 16 amino acids. Germline CDR1 and CDR2: MGHDK and SYGVNS.

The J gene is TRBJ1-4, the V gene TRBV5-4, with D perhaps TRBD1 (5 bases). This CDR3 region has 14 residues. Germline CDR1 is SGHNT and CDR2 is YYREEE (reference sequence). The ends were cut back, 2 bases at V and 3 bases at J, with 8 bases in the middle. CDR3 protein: CASSLRGPNEKLFF. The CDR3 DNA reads TGTGCCAGCAGCTTAAGGGGACCTAATGAAAAACTGTTTTTT.

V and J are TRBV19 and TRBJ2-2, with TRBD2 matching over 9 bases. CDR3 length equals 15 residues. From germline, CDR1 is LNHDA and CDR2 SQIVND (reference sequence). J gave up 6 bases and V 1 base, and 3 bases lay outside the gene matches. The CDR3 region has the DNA TGTGCCAGTAGTATAGGGACTAGCGCGGCCGGGGAGCTGTTTTTT. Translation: CASSIGTSAAGELFF.

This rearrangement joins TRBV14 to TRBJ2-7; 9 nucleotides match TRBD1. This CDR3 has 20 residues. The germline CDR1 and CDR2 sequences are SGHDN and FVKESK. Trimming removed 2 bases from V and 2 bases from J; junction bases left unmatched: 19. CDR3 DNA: TGTGCCAGCAGCCAAACGATGGGACAGGGACAGTTCCTCCCTACCTACGAGCAGTACTTC. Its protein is CASSQTMGQGQFLPTYEQYF.

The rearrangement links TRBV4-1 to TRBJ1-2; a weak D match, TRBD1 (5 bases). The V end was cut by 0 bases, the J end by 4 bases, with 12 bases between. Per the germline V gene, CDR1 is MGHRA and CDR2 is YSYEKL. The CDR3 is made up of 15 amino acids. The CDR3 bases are TGCGCCAGCAGCCAAGATGAACAGGTGGGCTATGGCTACACCTTC. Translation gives CASSQDEQVGYGYTF.

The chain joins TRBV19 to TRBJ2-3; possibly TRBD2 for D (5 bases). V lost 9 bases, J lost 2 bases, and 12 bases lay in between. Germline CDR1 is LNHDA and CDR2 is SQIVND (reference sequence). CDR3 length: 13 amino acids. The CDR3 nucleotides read TGTGCCAGCAAGCGGTACAACACAGATACGCAGTATTTT. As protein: CASKRYNTDTQYF. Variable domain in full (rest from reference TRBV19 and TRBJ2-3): DGGITQSPKYLFRKEGQNVTLSCEQNLNHDAMYWYRQDPGQGLRLIYYSQIVNDFQKGDIAEGYSVSREKKESFPLTVTSAQKNPTAFYLCASKRYNTDTQYFGPGTRLTVL.

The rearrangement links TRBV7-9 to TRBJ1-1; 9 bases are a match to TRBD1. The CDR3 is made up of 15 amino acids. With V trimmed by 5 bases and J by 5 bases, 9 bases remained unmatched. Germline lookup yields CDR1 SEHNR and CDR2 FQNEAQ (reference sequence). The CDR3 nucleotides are TGTGCCAGCAGCCTACAGACAGGGGGGAGGACTGAAGCTTTCTTT. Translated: CASSLQTGGRTEAFF.

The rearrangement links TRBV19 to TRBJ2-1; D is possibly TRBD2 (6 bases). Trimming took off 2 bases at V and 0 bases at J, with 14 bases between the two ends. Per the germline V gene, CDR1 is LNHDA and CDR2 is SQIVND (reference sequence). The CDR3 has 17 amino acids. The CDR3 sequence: CASSIMFREHSYNEQFF. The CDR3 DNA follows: TGTGCCAGTAGTATAATGTTTCGGGAGCACTCCTACAATGAGCAGTTCTTC.

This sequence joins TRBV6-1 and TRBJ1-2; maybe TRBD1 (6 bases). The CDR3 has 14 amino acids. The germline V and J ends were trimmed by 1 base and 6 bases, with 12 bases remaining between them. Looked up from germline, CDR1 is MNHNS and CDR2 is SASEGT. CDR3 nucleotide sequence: TGTGCCAGCAGTGAAGTAGCAGGGGCGAATGGCTACACCTTC. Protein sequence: CASSEVAGANGYTF.

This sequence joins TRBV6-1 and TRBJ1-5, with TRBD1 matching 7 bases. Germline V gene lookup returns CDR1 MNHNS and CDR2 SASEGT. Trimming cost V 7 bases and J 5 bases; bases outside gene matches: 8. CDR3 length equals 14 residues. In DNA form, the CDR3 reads TGTGCCAGCAAGGGAGGGGGCCTATATCAGCCCCAGCATTTT. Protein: CASKGGGLYQPQHF.

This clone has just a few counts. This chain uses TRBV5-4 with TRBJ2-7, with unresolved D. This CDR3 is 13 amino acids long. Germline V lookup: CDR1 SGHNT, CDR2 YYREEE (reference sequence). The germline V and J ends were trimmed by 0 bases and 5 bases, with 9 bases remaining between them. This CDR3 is CASSLAVRDEQYF. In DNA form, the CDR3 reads TGTGCCAGCAGCTTGGCGGTTCGTGACGAGCAGTACTTC.